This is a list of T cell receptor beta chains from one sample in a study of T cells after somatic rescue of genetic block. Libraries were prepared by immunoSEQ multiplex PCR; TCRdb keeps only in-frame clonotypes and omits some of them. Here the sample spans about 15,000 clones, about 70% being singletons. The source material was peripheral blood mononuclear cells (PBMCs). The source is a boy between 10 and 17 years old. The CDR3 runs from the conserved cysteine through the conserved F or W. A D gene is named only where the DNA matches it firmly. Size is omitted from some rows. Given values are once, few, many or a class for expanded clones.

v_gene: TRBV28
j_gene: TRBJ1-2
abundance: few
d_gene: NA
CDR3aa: CASRVSSYSGLSNYGYTF
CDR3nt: TGTGCCAGCAGAGTTTCCTCCTATTCAGGGCTCTCTAACTATGGCTACACCTTC

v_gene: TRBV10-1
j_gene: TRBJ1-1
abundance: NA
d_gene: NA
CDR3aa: CASSEVSNTEAFF
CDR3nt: TGCGCCAGCAGTGAGGTCTCGAACACTGAAGCTTTCTTT

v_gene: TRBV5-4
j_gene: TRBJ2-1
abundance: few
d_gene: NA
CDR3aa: CASSFQGTPYNEQFF
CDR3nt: TGTGCCAGCAGCTTTCAGGGAACTCCCTACAATGAGCAGTTCTTC

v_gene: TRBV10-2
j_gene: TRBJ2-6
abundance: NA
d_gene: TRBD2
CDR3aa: CASSVLAGVAGANVLTF
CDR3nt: TGCGCCAGCAGTGTTTTAGCGGGAGTAGCTGGGGCCAACGTCCTGACTTTC

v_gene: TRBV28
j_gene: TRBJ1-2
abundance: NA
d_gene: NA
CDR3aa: CASSLNPRYGYTF
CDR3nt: TGTGCCAGCAGTTTAAACCCCAGATATGGCTACACCTTC

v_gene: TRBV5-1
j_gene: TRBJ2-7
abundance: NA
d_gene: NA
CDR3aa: CASSLAGRGVYEQYF
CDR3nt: TGCGCCAGCAGCTTGGCCGGGCGGGGAGTCTACGAGCAGTACTTC

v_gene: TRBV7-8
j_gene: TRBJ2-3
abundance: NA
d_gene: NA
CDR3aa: CASSFRGSTDTQYF
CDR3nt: TGTGCCAGCAGCTTCCGGGGGAGCACAGATACGCAGTATTTT

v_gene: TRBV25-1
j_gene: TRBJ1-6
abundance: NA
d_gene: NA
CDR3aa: CASSTALWRPLHF
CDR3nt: TGTGCCAGCAGCACTGCTCTATGGAGACCCCTCCACTTT

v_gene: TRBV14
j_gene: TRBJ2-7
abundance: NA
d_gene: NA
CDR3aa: CASSQDLGTYEQYF
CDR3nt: TGTGCCAGCAGCCAAGATCTGGGGACCTACGAGCAGTACTTC

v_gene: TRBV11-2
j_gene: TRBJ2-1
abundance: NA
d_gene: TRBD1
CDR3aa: CASSSGQGAYNEQFF
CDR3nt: TGTGCCAGCAGCTCGGGACAGGGTGCCTACAATGAGCAGTTCTTC

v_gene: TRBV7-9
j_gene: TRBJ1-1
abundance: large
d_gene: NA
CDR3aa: CASITEGNTEAFF
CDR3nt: TGTGCCAGCATAACAGAGGGGAACACTGAAGCTTTCTTT

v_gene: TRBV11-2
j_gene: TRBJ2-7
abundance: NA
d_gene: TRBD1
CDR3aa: CASSLASGQGYEQYF
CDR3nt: TGTGCCAGCAGCTTAGCCTCGGGACAGGGCTACGAGCAGTACTTC

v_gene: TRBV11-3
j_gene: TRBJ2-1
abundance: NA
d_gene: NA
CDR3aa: CASSLEGSGYEQFF
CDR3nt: TGTGCCAGCAGCTTAGAGGGGTCGGGGTATGAGCAGTTCTTC

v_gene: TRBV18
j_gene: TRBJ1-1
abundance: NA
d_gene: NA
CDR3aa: CASSPRGYTEAFF
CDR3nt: TGTGCCAGCTCACCAAGGGGGTACACTGAAGCTTTCTTT